These 19 T cell receptor beta chains originate from one sample sequenced in a study of blood T cell repertoires in COVID-19 (dated by TCRdb to the early 2020s). The method behind the library was the immunoSEQ multiplex PCR assay. TCRdb retrieved this table from immuneACCESS and kept in-frame rearrangements only. Not all clones are present; in checked studies, unresolved V genes account for under half, and no reason is known for the remainder. Within this sample are some 500,000 clones, with approximately 87% of them counted one time only. Of the sample, 1.8% falls within the top ten clones. Sequencing was performed on PBMCs or T cells enriched from blood (not recorded which). These receptors were collected from a middle-aged woman who had recovered from COVID-19.

V and J are TRBV6-5 and TRBJ1-6, with a weak D call TRBD1 (5 bases). The CDR3 contains 15 residues. Trimming cost V 10 bases and J 10 bases, with 23 bases left between them. CDR1 and CDR2 from the germline V gene are MNHEY and SVGAGI. The CDR3 is CATGETFSPYSPLHF. The CDR3 nucleotides are TGTGCCACGGGGGAGACATTCTCCCCCTACTCACCCCTCCACTTT.

This rearrangement joins TRBV5-1 to TRBJ2-7, with a possible D match to TRBD1 (6 bases). CDR1 and CDR2 (germline): SGHRS, YFSETQ. Trimming pared 4 bases from V and 0 bases from J, leaving 20 bases between. There are 17 residues in the CDR3. The CDR3 sequence is CASSSNHQGPSSYEQYF. CDR3 sequence (DNA): TGCGCCAGCAGCAGTAACCACCAGGGGCCCAGCTCCTACGAGCAGTACTTC.

The V call is TRBV27, the J call TRBJ2-5; 16 positions match TRBD2. V shed 5 bases and J 5 bases; nucleotides not matched to a gene: 5. In germline, CDR1 is MNHEY, CDR2 SMNVEV (reference sequence). The CDR3 loop spans 16 amino acids. The CDR3 DNA sequence: TGTGCCAGCAGTCACGGGACTAGCGGGAGGGGTGAGACCCAGTACTTC. It translates to CASSHGTSGRGETQYF.

The chain links TRBV18 to TRBJ2-1; TRBD1 matches at 7 bases. This CDR3 contains 16 residues. Per germline, CDR1 KGHSH and CDR2 LQKENI. V gave up 2 bases and J gave up 2 bases; unmatched junction bases: 6. The DNA for the CDR3 is TGTGCCAGCTCACCATCCGCAGGGGGAACCTACAATGAGCAGTTCTTC. Its protein is CASSPSAGGTYNEQFF.

V and J are TRBV20-1 and TRBJ2-7; D ambiguous. This CDR3 has 11 residues. Trimming left V 6 bases short and J 2 bases short, with 8 bases between. Per germline, CDR1 DFQATT and CDR2 SNEGSKA (reference sequence). The DNA for the CDR3 is TGCAGTGCGTCCGGTACCTACGAGCAGTACTTC. Encoded protein: CSASGTYEQYF.

Here the CDR3 reads CASSQLSGSSYNEQFF. Written as DNA, the CDR3 is TGTGCCAGCAGCCAACTTAGCGGGAGCTCCTACAATGAGCAGTTCTTC. This rearrangement joins TRBV14 to TRBJ2-1, with TRBD2 matching 9 bases. Germline V CDR1 and CDR2: SGHDN, FVKESK. After removal of 2 bases from V and 0 bases from J, the junction contained 2 bases not matched to a gene. CDR3 length: 16 amino acids.

This chain links TRBV5-6 with TRBJ2-3; 8 positions match TRBD2. V dropped 0 bases and J dropped 8; count of bases not matched to a gene: 8. Germline assignment: CDR1 SGHDT and CDR2 YYEEEE. CDR3 size: 15 residues. The CDR3 protein is CASSLALAGSGTQYF. In DNA, the CDR3 is TGTGCCAGCAGCTTGGCTTTAGCGGGGTCAGGTACGCAGTATTTT.

This rearrangement joins TRBV6-1 to TRBJ1-1; D is ambiguous. Germline lookup yields CDR1 MNHNS and CDR2 SASEGT. The ends were cut back, 1 base at V and 8 bases at J, with 11 bases in the middle. The CDR3 is 13 amino acids. The CDR3 nucleotides are TGTGCCAGCAGTGAAGTAGCAGACTTGGAAGCTTTCTTT. It yields the protein CASSEVADLEAFF.

This clone is a singleton in its sample. The chain carries TRBV7-2 and TRBJ1-3; tentative D call: TRBD1 (6 bases). The CDR3 covers 15 residues. The V end was cut by 5 bases, the J end by 0 bases, with 11 bases between. Germline assignment: CDR1 SGHTA and CDR2 FQGNSA. This CDR3 is CASSRGTGSGNTIYF. In DNA, the CDR3 is TGTGCCAGCAGCAGGGGGACGGGCTCTGGAAACACCATATATTTT.

V and J are TRBV4-3 and TRBJ1-2, with D maybe TRBD1 (5 bases). The germline V gene encodes CDR1 LGHNA and CDR2 YSLEER. The CDR3 runs 15 residues. The V and J ends lost 0 bases and 4 bases respectively, with 12 bases between them. As DNA, the CDR3 is TGCGCCAGCAGCCAAGACGGGGGAAATCCCTATGGCTACACCTTC. It is translated as CASSQDGGNPYGYTF.

The rearrangement links TRBV18 to TRBJ1-2; D call uncertain. Germline V CDR1 and CDR2: KGHSH, LQKENI. V shed 3 bases and J shed 3 bases, with 14 bases lying between them. The CDR3 runs to 15 residues. The CDR3 nucleotides read TGTGCCAGCTCACCGATTGAGGGTGGCTACTATGGCTACACCTTC. It encodes CASSPIEGGYYGYTF. Supplemented by reference TRBV18 and TRBJ1-2, the full variable domain reads NAGVMQNPRHLVRRRGQEARLRCSPMKGHSHVYWYRQLPEEGLKFMVYLQKENIIDESGMPKERFSAEFPKEGPSILRIQQVVRGDSAAYFCASSPIEGGYYGYTFGSGTRLTVV.

The rearrangement uses TRBV5-1 and TRBJ2-5, with 7 bases that match TRBD2. This CDR3 has 15 residues. Germline CDR1 is SGHRS and CDR2 is YFSETQ. Trimming at V came to 0 bases and at J to 3 bases, leaving 5 bases not matched to a gene. Here the CDR3 DNA reads TGCGCCAGCAGCTTGGGGGCTAGCGGAGAAGAGACCCAGTACTTC. As protein: CASSLGASGEETQYF. Full variable domain (remainder filled in from reference TRBV5-1 and TRBJ2-5): KAGVTQTPRYLIKTRGQQVTLSCSPISGHRSVSWYQQTPGQGLQFLFEYFSETQRNKGNFPGRFSGRQFSNSRSEMNVSTLELGDSALYLCASSLGASGEETQYFGPGTRLLVL.

The gene calls are TRBV3-1 (or the pseudogene TRBV3-2) and TRBJ2-1; 11 nucleotides line up with TRBD2. V dropped 1 base and J dropped 7; count of bases not matched to a gene: 6. The V gene's germline CDR1 is LGHDT and CDR2 YNNKEL (reference sequence). The CDR3 covers 16 residues. DNA for the CDR3: TGTGCCAGCAGCCAAGGCTTTACTAGCGGGAGAAATGAGCAGTTCTTC. Translating gives CASSQGFTSGRNEQFF.

The J gene is TRBJ2-7, the V gene TRBV6-2 or TRBV6-3, with D possibly being TRBD1 (6 bases). Germline V lookup: CDR1 MNHEY, CDR2 SVGEGT. The ends were cut back, 2 bases at V and 1 base at J, with 9 bases in the middle. The CDR3 runs 14 residues. In DNA, the CDR3 is TGTGCCAGCAGTTACCCGGACAGTTCCTACGAGCAGTACTTC. Protein sequence: CASSYPDSSYEQYF.

J is TRBJ1-4 and V is TRBV6-5; D is unclear. Germline CDR1 MNHEY, CDR2 SVGAGI. This CDR3 contains 13 residues. V gave up 4 bases and J gave up 13 bases, with 16 bases separating them. The CDR3 reads CASSSRSLVGLFF. The DNA for the CDR3 is TGTGCCAGCAGTTCTCGGTCTTTGGTTGGACTGTTTTTT.

A single count supports this clone. The chain links TRBV27 to TRBJ2-7; 8 nucleotides line up with TRBD1. CDR1 MNHEY and CDR2 SMNVEV come from the germline V gene (reference sequence). This CDR3 region has 15 residues. Trimming at V came to 6 bases and at J to 6 bases, leaving 13 bases not matched to a gene. Written as DNA, the CDR3 is TGTGCCAGCAGCTCAGGGGGCGCAGAGGACGTCGAGCAGTACTTC. Translated, it gives CASSSGGAEDVEQYF.

The CDR3 here is CASSLARGGEQFF. CDR3 coding DNA: TGTGCCAGCAGTTTAGCCAGGGGCGGTGAGCAGTTCTTC. J is TRBJ2-1 and V is TRBV27, with D perhaps TRBD1 (6 bases). Germline assignment: CDR1 MNHEY and CDR2 SMNVEV (reference sequence). With 2 bases removed from V and 9 bases from J, the gap between germline ends came to 11 bases. This CDR3 contains 13 residues.

The genes are TRBV14 and TRBJ1-1, with TRBD1 matching 10 bases. This CDR3 has 14 amino acids. J was trimmed by 10 bases and V by 7 bases; bases with no gene match: 12. Germline V gene data show CDR1 as SGHDN and CDR2 as FVKESK. The chain's CDR3 is CASNPIRQGATAFF. The CDR3 bases are TGTGCCAGCAACCCCATCAGACAGGGGGCCACAGCTTTCTTT.

The V gene is TRBV24-1, the J gene TRBJ2-3, with 9 bases aligning to TRBD2. The CDR3 is made up of 16 amino acids. The V and J ends lost 6 bases and 0 bases, in that order; junction bases with no gene match: 6. Germline-derived CDR1 and CDR2 are KGHDR and SFDVKD. In nucleotides, the CDR3 is TGTGCCACCAGTCCGACTAGCGGATCTAGCACAGATACGCAGTATTTT. The encoded protein is CATSPTSGSSTDTQYF.